This TCR beta chain originates from a study of glioma-infiltrating T cells. For the study at large: Low-grade gliomas were grade II; glioblastomas were grade IV at initial diagnosis. Study observations and caveats: Very few CDR3 sequences were shared between tissue and blood. Above-expected tissue-blood divergence occurred in all gliomas, most in low-grade ones.

Germline V gene sequence: CDR1 DFQATT, CDR2 SNEGSKA (reference sequence). Trimming removed 4 bases from V and 4 bases from J; junction bases left unmatched: 8. This CDR3 has 16 amino acids. Amplification of TCR alpha and beta CDR3 regions from RNA used iRepertoire nested multiplex PCR. Tissue mRNA or PBMC total RNA, roughly 95-400 ng, went into one-step reverse transcription and amplification. From the multiplex PCR reads, TCRdb called clonotypes with MiXCR, one entry per CDR3 protein. This table has around 350,000 distinct CDR3 sequences, about two fifths appearing once. This clonotype has just a few counts. Its antigen remains unidentified.

The chain couples TRBV20-1 to TRBJ2-7, with 15 bases aligning to TRBD2. The source is a human donor with low-grade glioma or glioblastoma, undergoing nonglioma brain surgery, or in good health (not recorded which). Sequencing used glioma tissue, nonneoplastic brain tissue, or PBMCs (not recorded which). Here the CDR3 reads CSAKPPGTSGRYEQYF. CDR3 in DNA: TGCAGTGCTAAACCACCGGGGACTAGCGGGAGGTACGAGCAGTACTTC.